These T cell receptor beta chains were read from a single sample in a study of regulatory T cells in long-lasting Graves disease. MiXCR, run by TCRdb on the multiplex PCR reads, gives a single entry per CDR3 protein. The repertoire holds around 400,000 distinct CDR3 sequences, with around 15% as singletons. The sample was peripheral blood mononuclear cells (PBMCs), taken at new diagnosis, from a patient treated with antithyroid drugs. The receptors here all came from a female donor with Graves disease. The CDR3 runs from the conserved cysteine through the conserved F or W. The D gene is left open where the match is weak. Size tells how often a clone was seen (once, few, many) or the class of an expanded clone, and some rows leave it out.

d_gene: -; j_gene: TRBJ1-4; abundance: many; v_gene: TRBV7-2; CDR3nt: TGTGCCAGCAGCTTGGGGGGGCCCGGCGAAAAACTGTTTTTT; CDR3aa: CASSLGGPGEKLFF
d_gene: -; j_gene: TRBJ1-1; abundance: many; v_gene: TRBV27; CDR3nt: TGTGCCAGCAGTAACCTATACACTGAAGCTTTCTTT; CDR3aa: CASSNLYTEAFF
d_gene: -; j_gene: TRBJ2-1; abundance: many; v_gene: TRBV28; CDR3nt: TGTGCCAGCAGTACCCGGAGGTTCAGCGAGCAGTTCTTC; CDR3aa: CASSTRRFSEQFF
d_gene: TRBD2; j_gene: TRBJ2-1; abundance: many; v_gene: TRBV4-2; CDR3nt: TGTGCCAGCAGCCCCTCCGGGACTAGTGAAACCAATGAGCAGTTCTTC; CDR3aa: CASSPSGTSETNEQFF
d_gene: -; j_gene: TRBJ2-1; abundance: -; v_gene: TRBV6-9; CDR3nt: TGTGCCAACAGTTATGTCGGGGGGACAGACTCCTACGAGCAGTTCTTC; CDR3aa: CANSYVGGTDSYEQFF
d_gene: -; j_gene: TRBJ1-5; abundance: -; v_gene: TRBV15; CDR3nt: TGTGCCACCAGCAGGGACAGAGATCAGCCCCAGCATTTT; CDR3aa: CATSRDRDQPQHF
d_gene: -; j_gene: TRBJ1-1; abundance: many; v_gene: TRBV18; CDR3nt: TGTGCCAGCTCGACTGCCGATTCTGAAGCTTTCTTT; CDR3aa: CASSTADSEAFF
d_gene: TRBD1; j_gene: TRBJ1-5; abundance: many; v_gene: TRBV12-5; CDR3nt: TGTGCTAGTGGTTCCGTTGACAGGGGGATGTGGCCCCAGCATTTT; CDR3aa: CASGSVDRGMWPQHF
d_gene: TRBD1; j_gene: TRBJ2-7; abundance: -; v_gene: TRBV27; CDR3nt: TGTGCCAGCAGTCAACAGGGGAAGGACTACGAGCAGTACTTC; CDR3aa: CASSQQGKDYEQYF
d_gene: -; j_gene: TRBJ2-1; abundance: many; v_gene: TRBV29-1; CDR3nt: TGCAGCGTTGACTTAAGGGGCCAATCCTACAATGAGCAGTTCTTC; CDR3aa: CSVDLRGQSYNEQFF
d_gene: -; j_gene: TRBJ1-5; abundance: many; v_gene: TRBV7-8; CDR3nt: TGTGCCAGCAGCCTCCGGTGGGGGGGCAATCAGCCCCAGCATTTT; CDR3aa: CASSLRWGGNQPQHF
d_gene: TRBD1; j_gene: TRBJ1-2; abundance: many; v_gene: TRBV6-1; CDR3nt: TGTGCCAGCAGTACCGGGACAGCTTATGGCTACACCTTC; CDR3aa: CASSTGTAYGYTF
d_gene: TRBD2; j_gene: TRBJ2-7; abundance: -; v_gene: TRBV30; CDR3nt: TGTGCCTGGAGAGGACTAGCGGGAGGGTTCGAGCAGTACTTC; CDR3aa: CAWRGLAGGFEQYF
d_gene: -; j_gene: TRBJ2-2; abundance: many; v_gene: TRBV2; CDR3nt: TGTGCCAGCAGTGAAGCGGGGATGAAACGCACCGGGGAGCTGTTTTTT; CDR3aa: CASSEAGMKRTGELFF
d_gene: TRBD1; j_gene: TRBJ2-2; abundance: few; v_gene: TRBV6-1; CDR3nt: TGTGCCAGCACCGACCTCAGGGGGCGAGGCACCGGGGAGCTGTTTTTT; CDR3aa: CASTDLRGRGTGELFF